The 16 T cell receptor beta chains listed next were all sequenced from one sample in a study of blood T cells in healthy people across ages. PCR was performed a second time for 7 to 11 cycles using a sample-barcoded 5' primer and a J-beta primer mix. From the 5' RACE reads, TCRdb called clonotypes with MiXCR, one entry per CDR3 protein. The table has around 2 million distinct CDR3 sequences, more than 35% seen once. Sample: blood. The receptors were gathered from a human donor in good health.

V and J are TRBV4-3 and TRBJ2-3; TRBD2 agrees at 8 bases. With V trimmed by 3 bases and J by 4 bases, 12 bases remained unmatched. This CDR3 has 17 amino acids. CDR1 LGHNA and CDR2 YSLEER come from the germline V gene. DNA for the CDR3: TGCGCCAGCAGCCACCAATTAGCGGGGATTGGGCCAGATACGCAGTATTTT. Protein: CASSHQLAGIGPDTQYF.

The V and J genes are TRBV5-4 and TRBJ2-5; perhaps D is TRBD1 or TRBD2 (5 bases each). Germline V gene lookup returns CDR1 SGHNT and CDR2 YYREEE (reference sequence). Trimming took off 4 bases at V and 3 bases at J, with 13 bases between the two ends. This CDR3 contains 14 residues. The CDR3 loop is CASSPQVGEETQYF. CDR3 nucleotides: TGTGCCAGCAGCCCCCAGGTGGGGGAAGAGACCCAGTACTTC.

The V and J genes are TRBV30 and TRBJ2-3; D is uncertain. The CDR3 length is 12 residues. In germline, CDR1 is GTSNPN, CDR2 SVGIG (reference sequence). The CDR3: CVGRKFTDTQYF. CDR3 coding DNA: TGTGTAGGGCGCAAATTCACAGATACGCAGTATTTT. Looking up the rest from reference TRBV30 and TRBJ2-3 gives the full variable domain: SQTIHQWPATLVQPVGSPLSLECTVEGTSNPNLYWYRQAAGRGLQLLFYSVGIGQISSEVPQNLSASRPQDRQFILSSKKLLLSDSGFYLCVGRKFTDTQYFGPGTRLTVL.

This clonotype was seen a handful of times. The rearrangement uses TRBV6-5 and TRBJ1-2, with 7 positions matching TRBD1. Looked up from germline, CDR1 is MNHEY and CDR2 is SVGAGI. The CDR3 length is 15 residues. Trimming took 5 bases from V and 6 from J; bases not matched to a gene: 12. CDR3 DNA: TGTGCCAGCAGTAACCGACAGGGTTTTTTTGATGGCTACACCTTC. Its protein product is CASSNRQGFFDGYTF.

The chain uses TRBV27 and TRBJ2-2, with 10 bases lining up with TRBD2. From germline, CDR1 is MNHEY and CDR2 SMNVEV (reference sequence). CDR3 size: 14 residues. V gave up 5 bases and J gave up 8 bases; unmatched junction bases: 5. The CDR3 is CASSKLAGTGELFF. CDR3 coding DNA: TGTGCCAGCAGTAAACTAGCGGGGACTGGGGAGCTGTTTTTT.

As regards this clonotype: One end of the junction fails to match germline, which may point to a read error. The chain links TRBV20-1 to TRBJ1-4; a possible D gene is TRBD1 (5 bases). Germline loops: CDR1 DFQATT, CDR2 SNEGSKA (reference sequence). The length of the CDR3 is 13 residues. Written as DNA, the CDR3 is TGCAGCGCTAAGACAGCCCAAAATGAAAAACTGTTTTTT. The encoded protein is CSAKTAQNEKLFF.

The chain employs TRBV20-1 and TRBJ2-3; D not resolved. CDR1 and CDR2 (germline): DFQATT, SNEGSKA (reference sequence). The CDR3 spans 13 residues. CDR3: CSLLTRTPDTQYF. As DNA, the CDR3 is TGCAGCTTACTAACACGCACCCCAGATACGCAGTATTTT.

V is TRBV20-1 and J is TRBJ2-3; 7 bases are shared with TRBD1. Germline CDR1 is DFQATT and CDR2 is SNEGSKA (reference sequence). CDR3 size: 13 residues. V shed 6 bases and J 2 bases; nucleotides not matched to a gene: 5. For the CDR3, the DNA is TGCAGTGCCCCGACAGGGACCACAGATACGCAGTATTTT. This gives the protein CSAPTGTTDTQYF.

The genes are TRBV7-9 and TRBJ2-5; D is unresolved. Germline CDR1 is SEHNR and CDR2 is FQNEAQ (reference sequence). Trimming cost V 3 bases and J 0 bases, with 11 bases left between them. The CDR3 covers 15 residues. In DNA form, the CDR3 reads TGTGCCAGCAGCTTCCCTATGGGTTACCAAGAGACCCAGTACTTC. Translation: CASSFPMGYQETQYF. The complete variable domain, with remaining parts taken from reference TRBV7-9 and TRBJ2-5, reads DTGVSQNPRHKITKRGQNVTFRCDPISEHNRLYWYRQTLGQGPEFLTYFQNEAQLEKSRLLSDRFSAERPKGSFSTLEIQRTEQGDSAMYLCASSFPMGYQETQYFGPGTRLLVL.

This clonotype appeared a few times. The V and J genes are TRBV12-3 or TRBV12-4 and TRBJ1-4; unclear D gene. The CDR3 extends over 15 amino acids. V lost 3 bases and J lost 5, with 13 bases in between. The CDR3 loop reads CASSFNRRRNEKLFF. In DNA form, the CDR3 reads TGTGCCAGCAGTTTTAATCGCAGGCGAAATGAAAAACTGTTTTTT.

Only a few counts were recorded for this clonotype. The gene calls are TRBV20-1 and TRBJ1-1; D unresolved. Germline V lookup: CDR1 DFQATT, CDR2 SNEGSKA (reference sequence). Trimming pared 1 base from V and 1 base from J, leaving 10 bases between. The length of the CDR3 is 14 residues. CDR3 protein: CSARGPLGNTEAFF. The DNA for the CDR3 is TGCAGTGCTAGAGGGCCCCTAGGGAACACTGAAGCTTTCTTT.

The V and J genes are TRBV12-3 or TRBV12-4 and TRBJ2-5, with TRBD2 as a possible D gene (5 bases). The CDR3 length is 14 residues. The V end was cut by 3 bases, the J end by 1 base, with 9 bases between. The CDR3 DNA is TGTGCCAGCAGTTTTTGGGAGACCCAAGAGACCCAGTACTTC. The encoded protein is CASSFWETQETQYF.

The rearrangement joins TRBV18 to TRBJ1-1; no clear D. CDR1 is KGHSH and CDR2 is LQKENI in the germline V gene. V was pared by 4 bases and J by 0 bases, with 9 bases between. This CDR3 is 14 amino acids long. CDR3 in DNA: TGTGCCAGCTCACTCCCTTTCATGAACACTGAAGCTTTCTTT. It is translated as CASSLPFMNTEAFF.

This clonotype was observed a few times. The chain combines TRBV29-1 with TRBJ2-1; possible D gene TRBD1, 6 bases. With 1 base removed from V and 0 bases from J, the gap between germline ends came to 16 bases. From germline, CDR1 is SQVTM and CDR2 ANQGSEA. There are 17 residues in the CDR3. The CDR3 reads CSVEGNKQGGSYNEQFF. The DNA for the CDR3 is TGCAGCGTTGAAGGCAATAAACAGGGCGGCTCCTACAATGAGCAGTTCTTC.

V and J are TRBV28 and TRBJ2-3; 7 bases align to TRBD1. Germline V lookup: CDR1 MDHEN, CDR2 SYDVKM. With 5 bases clipped from V and 2 bases from J, the junction kept 16 bases outside the gene matches. The CDR3 is 18 residues long. CDR3 region: CASSAGTEPGQYTDTQYF. CDR3 nucleotides: TGTGCCAGCAGTGCCGGGACAGAACCGGGACAGTACACAGATACGCAGTATTTT.

The V and J genes are TRBV12-3 or TRBV12-4 and TRBJ2-1, with D possibly called TRBD1 or TRBD2 (5 bases each). Trimming took 6 bases from V and 10 from J, leaving 22 bases between them. The CDR3 is made up of 15 amino acids. Here the CDR3 reads CASSQRGASSYEQFF. The CDR3 region has the DNA TGTGCCAGCAGCCAAAGAGGGGCCTCCTCCTACGAGCAGTTCTTC.